This entry concerns a single TCR beta chain. Its antigen remains unknown. The method was immunoSEQ multiplex PCR; TCRdb's version includes in-frame clones alone and lacks a portion of them. The sample holds some 90,000 clones; around 90% are singletons and the top ten take 0.11%. These data belong to a study of graft-versus-host responses after intestinal transplantation. V gave up 4 bases and J gave up 3 bases; unmatched junction bases: 15. Germline V gene lookup returns CDR1 SGHRS and CDR2 YFSETQ. The CDR3 covers 17 residues. The source of this sequence is a human donor who received an intestinal transplant. The gene calls are TRBV5-1 and TRBJ1-1; TRBD1 aligns across 7 bases. The sequencing used unstimulated CD4+ T cells sorted from spleen or lymph node cells, collected before intestinal transplant. Here the CDR3 reads CASSPLTGLLLDTEAFF. The CDR3 DNA sequence: TGCGCCAGCAGCCCGCTGACAGGGTTACTTTTGGACACTGAAGCTTTCTTT.